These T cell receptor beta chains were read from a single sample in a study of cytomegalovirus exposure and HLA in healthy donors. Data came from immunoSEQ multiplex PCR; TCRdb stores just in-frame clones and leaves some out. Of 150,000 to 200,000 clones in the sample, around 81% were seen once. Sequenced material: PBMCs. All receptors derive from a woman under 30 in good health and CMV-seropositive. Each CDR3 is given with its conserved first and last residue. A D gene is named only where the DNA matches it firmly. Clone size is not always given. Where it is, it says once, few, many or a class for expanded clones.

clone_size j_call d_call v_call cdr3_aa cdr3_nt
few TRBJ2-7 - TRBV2 CASGGYDEQYF TGTGCCAGCGGAGGGTACGACGAGCAGTACTTC
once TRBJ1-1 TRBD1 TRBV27 CASTPGQGISEAFF TGTGCCAGCACACCCGGACAGGGGATTTCTGAAGCTTTCTTT
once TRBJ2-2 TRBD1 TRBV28 CASSFGQGATGELFF TGTGCCAGCAGTTTCGGACAGGGGGCAACCGGGGAGCTGTTTTTT
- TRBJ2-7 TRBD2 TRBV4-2 CASSQNSGGAYEQYF TGTGCCAGCAGCCAAAATAGCGGGGGGGCCTACGAGCAGTACTTC
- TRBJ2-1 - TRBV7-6 CASSSGQSPNEQFF TGTGCCAGCAGCTCCGGACAGTCGCCCAATGAGCAGTTCTTC
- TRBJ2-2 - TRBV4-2 CASRAMGEQLAGELFF TGTGCCAGCAGAGCGATGGGAGAGCAGCTCGCCGGGGAGCTGTTTTTT
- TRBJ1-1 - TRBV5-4 CASSFRAGNTEAFF TGTGCCAGCAGCTTCAGGGCCGGGAACACTGAAGCTTTCTTT
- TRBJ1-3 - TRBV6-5 CASSRTEDSGNTIYF TGTGCCAGCAGCCGCACCGAAGACTCTGGAAATACCATATATTTT
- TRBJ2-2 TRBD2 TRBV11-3 CAGGGANTGELFF TGTGCCGGCGGGGGGGCGAACACCGGGGAGCTGTTTTTT
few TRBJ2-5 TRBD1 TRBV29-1 CSVARTGSYQETQYF TGCAGCGTCGCCCGGACAGGATCATACCAAGAGACCCAGTACTTC
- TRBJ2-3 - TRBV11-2 CASSPGLSYRFTDTQYF TGTGCCAGCAGCCCGGGACTTAGCTATAGGTTTACAGATACGCAGTATTTT
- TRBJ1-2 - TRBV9 CASSVAARDYGYTF TGTGCCAGCAGCGTAGCGGCCAGGGACTATGGCTACACCTTC
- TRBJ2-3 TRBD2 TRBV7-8 CASSLEPLAGDTDTQYF TGTGCCAGCAGCTTAGAACCCCTAGCGGGGGACACAGATACGCAGTATTTT
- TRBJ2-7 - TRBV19 CASSTQGEQYF TGTGCCAGTAGTACGCAGGGGGAGCAGTACTTC
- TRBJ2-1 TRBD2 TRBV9 CASSETPERGSYNEQFF TGTGCCAGCAGCGAGACCCCGGAGCGGGGCTCCTACAATGAGCAGTTCTTC
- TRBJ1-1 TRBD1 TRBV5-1 CASSKRQGTDTEAFF TGCGCCAGCAGCAAAAGACAGGGGACGGACACTGAAGCTTTCTTT
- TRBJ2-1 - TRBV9 CASRGEADYNEQFF TGTGCCAGCAGAGGCGAGGCAGATTACAATGAGCAGTTCTTC
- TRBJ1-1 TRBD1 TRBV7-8 CASSLGVEGAAFF TGTGCCAGCAGCTTAGGAGTTGAGGGGGCGGCTTTCTTT